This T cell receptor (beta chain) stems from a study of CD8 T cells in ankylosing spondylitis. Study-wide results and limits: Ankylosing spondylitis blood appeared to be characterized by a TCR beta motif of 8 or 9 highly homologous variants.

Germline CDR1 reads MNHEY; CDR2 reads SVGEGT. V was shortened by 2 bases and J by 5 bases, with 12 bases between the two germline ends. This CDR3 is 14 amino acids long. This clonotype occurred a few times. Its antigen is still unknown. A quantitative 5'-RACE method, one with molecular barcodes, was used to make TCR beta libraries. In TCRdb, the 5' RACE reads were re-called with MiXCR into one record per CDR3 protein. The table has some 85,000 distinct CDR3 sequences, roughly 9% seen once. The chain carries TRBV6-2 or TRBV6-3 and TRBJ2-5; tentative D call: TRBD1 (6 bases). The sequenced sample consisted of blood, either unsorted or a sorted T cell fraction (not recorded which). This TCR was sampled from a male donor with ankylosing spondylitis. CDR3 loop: CASSYAGVLETQYF. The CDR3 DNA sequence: TGTGCCAGCAGTTACGCAGGGGTCCTTGAGACCCAGTACTTC.